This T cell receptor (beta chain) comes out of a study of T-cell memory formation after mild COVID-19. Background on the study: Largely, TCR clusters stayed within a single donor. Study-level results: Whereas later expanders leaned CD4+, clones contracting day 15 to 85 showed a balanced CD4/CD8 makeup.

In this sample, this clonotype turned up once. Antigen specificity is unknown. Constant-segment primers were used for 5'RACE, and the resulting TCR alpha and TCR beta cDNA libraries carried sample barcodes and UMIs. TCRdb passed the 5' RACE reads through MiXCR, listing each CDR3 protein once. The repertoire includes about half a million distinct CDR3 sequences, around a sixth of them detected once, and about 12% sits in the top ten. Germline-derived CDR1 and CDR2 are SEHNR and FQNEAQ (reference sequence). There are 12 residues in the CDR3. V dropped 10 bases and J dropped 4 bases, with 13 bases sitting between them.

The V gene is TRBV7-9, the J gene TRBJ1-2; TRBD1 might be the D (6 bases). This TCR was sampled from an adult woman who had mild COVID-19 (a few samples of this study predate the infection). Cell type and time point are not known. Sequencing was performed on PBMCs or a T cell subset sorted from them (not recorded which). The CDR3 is CATSDSFYGYTF. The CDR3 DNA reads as TGTGCCACGTCGGACAGCTTCTATGGCTACACCTTC. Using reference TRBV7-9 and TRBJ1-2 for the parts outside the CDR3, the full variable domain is DTGVSQNPRHKITKRGQNVTFRCDPISEHNRLYWYRQTLGQGPEFLTYFQNEAQLEKSRLLSDRFSAERPKGSFSTLEIQRTEQGDSAMYLCATSDSFYGYTFGSGTRLTVV.